What follows are 14 T cell receptor beta chains derived from one specimen sequenced in a study of glioma-infiltrating T cells. Amplification of TCR alpha and beta CDR3 regions from RNA used iRepertoire nested multiplex PCR. Using its own MiXCR run on the multiplex PCR reads, TCRdb lists one record per CDR3 protein. The sample consists of 300,000 to 450,000 distinct CDR3 sequences, roughly two fifths of them appearing once. What was sequenced was glioma tissue, nonneoplastic brain tissue, or PBMCs (not recorded which). The source of these receptors is a human donor with low-grade glioma or glioblastoma, undergoing nonglioma brain surgery, or in good health (not recorded which).

This clonotype was observed at least ten times. The rearrangement uses TRBV6-1 and TRBJ2-7; 9 bases are a match to TRBD2. J was trimmed by 3 bases and V by 3 bases; bases with no gene match: 6. Looked up from germline, CDR1 is MNHNS and CDR2 is SASEGT. This CDR3 is built from 15 residues. As DNA, the CDR3 is TGTGCCAGCAGTGAGCCGGGACTAGCCGTCTACGAGCAGTACTTC. This codes for CASSEPGLAVYEQYF.

The rearrangement joins TRBV2 to TRBJ2-7; no clear D. Trimming cost V 1 base and J 9 bases, with 10 bases left between them. CDR1 is SNHLY and CDR2 is FYNNEI in the germline V gene. This CDR3 comprises 12 residues. The CDR3 sequence: CASSEEGVGQYF. CDR3 DNA: TGTGCCAGCAGTGAAGAAGGTGTGGGGCAGTACTTC. Full variable domain (missing parts from reference TRBV2 and TRBJ2-7): EPEVTQTPSHQVTQMGQEVILRCVPISNHLYFYWYRQILGQKVEFLVSFYNNEISEKSEIFDDQFSVERPDGSNFTLKIRSTKLEDSAMYFCASSEEGVGQYFGPGTRLTVT.

This clonotype was seen many times. This CDR3 reads CASSLSSPFSYNEQFF. The CDR3 nucleotides are TGTGCCAGCAGTTTATCGTCCCCATTCTCCTACAATGAGCAGTTCTTC. The rearrangement uses TRBV27 and TRBJ2-1; D not certain. Per the germline V gene, CDR1 is MNHEY and CDR2 is SMNVEV (reference sequence). V lost 0 bases and J 0 bases, leaving 9 bases between the germline ends. The CDR3 runs 16 residues.

Only one count was recorded for this clonotype. Since a much larger clone is just one base distant, this may be a read error. The V call is TRBV6-1, the J call TRBJ2-1, with D maybe TRBD2 (6 bases). Germline lookup yields CDR1 MNHNS and CDR2 SASEGT. The CDR3 contains 14 residues. In DNA, the CDR3 is TGTACCAGCAGCCCCGCGGGACTCCACAATGAGCAGTTCTTC. As protein: CTSSPAGLHNEQFF.

As regards this clonotype: The conserved closing phenylalanine or tryptophan is absent in this CDR3, likely reflecting a read error. The rearrangement uses TRBV27 and TRBJ2-7, with 8 nucleotides matching TRBD1. The trim removed 2 bases at V and 0 bases at J, leaving 0 bases unmatched. The CDR3 consists of 14 residues. In germline, CDR1 is MNHEY, CDR2 SMNVEV (reference sequence). The chain's CDR3 is CASSLGTGSYEQYY. The CDR3 DNA sequence: TGTGCCAGCAGTTTAGGGACAGGCTCCTACGAGCAGTACTAC.

Concerning this clonotype itself: The junction does not match germline at one end; this may be a read error. The chain links TRBV27 to TRBJ2-1; D tentatively fits TRBD1 or TRBD2 (5 bases each). Germline V gene lookup returns CDR1 MNHEY and CDR2 SMNVEV (reference sequence). The CDR3 runs 15 residues. Here the CDR3 DNA reads TGTGCCAGCACCCCCACGGGGCCCGCCGACAAAGAGCAGTTCTTC. Amino acids: CASTPTGPADKEQFF.

The rearrangement uses TRBV7-9 and TRBJ2-3; the D gene is possibly TRBD2 (5 bases). There are 14 residues in the CDR3. Trimming shortened V by 5 bases and J by 7 bases, and 16 bases separated the two germline ends. The germline V gene has CDR1 SEHNR and CDR2 FQNEAQ (reference sequence). The CDR3 is CASSRTAGTNTQYF. CDR3 in DNA: TGTGCCAGCAGCCGGACGGCGGGCACGAATACGCAGTATTTT.

To note about this clonotype: Being one base from a much bigger clone, this may be a read error. The chain combines TRBV27 with TRBJ2-2, with 8 bases aligning to TRBD1. The CDR3 extends over 14 amino acids. Germline V gene sequence: CDR1 MNHEY, CDR2 SMNVEV (reference sequence). DNA for the CDR3: TGTGCCAGCAGTCTTTTTCAGGGGGCCGGGGAGCTGCTTTTT. It specifies CASSLFQGAGELLF.

This clonotype was counted many times. The chain has TRBV6-1 and TRBJ1-5; D unclear. The CDR3 consists of 14 residues. The V gene lost 5 bases and the J gene lost 0 bases, with 8 bases spanning the gap. From germline, CDR1 is MNHNS and CDR2 SASEGT. The CDR3 reads CASSQRNSNQPQHF. The CDR3 nucleotides are TGTGCCAGCAGTCAACGGAATAGCAATCAGCCCCAGCATTTT.

The chain carries TRBV28 and TRBJ1-2; D unclear. The CDR3 contains 15 residues. V dropped 2 bases and J dropped 7 bases, with 17 bases sitting between them. Germline loops: CDR1 MDHEN, CDR2 SYDVKM. CDR3 bases: TGTGCCAGCAGTTTAATAGTGGGATACGGTAGTGGCTACACCTTC. This translates into CASSLIVGYGSGYTF.

Notes on this clonotype: This may arise from a read error, as a much more abundant clone is one base away. V and J are TRBV7-2 and TRBJ2-5, with a weak D call TRBD2 (6 bases). This CDR3 spans 15 amino acids. V was pared by 1 base and J by 1 base, with 10 bases between. Germline CDR1 and CDR2: SGHTA and FQGNSA. CDR3 sequence: CASSLEEGGQETQYF. The DNA of the CDR3 is TGTGCCAGCAGCTTAGAAGAGGGAGGCCAAGAGACCCAGTACTTC.

On this clonotype: Being one base from a much bigger clone, this may be a read error. The chain has TRBV6-2 or TRBV6-3 and TRBJ2-1; the D is unclear. The CDR3 runs 14 residues. The V gene lost 4 bases and the J gene lost 0 bases, with 7 bases spanning the gap. Looked up from germline, CDR1 is MNHEY and CDR2 is SVGEGT. The CDR3 is CASSLHSSYNEQFF. CDR3 DNA: TGTGCCAGCAGTTTACACAGCTCCTACAATGAGCAGTTCTTC.

The rearrangement joins TRBV19 to TRBJ1-2; 11 bases agree with TRBD1. The CDR3 spans 14 residues. Germline V gene lookup returns CDR1 LNHDA and CDR2 SQIVND (reference sequence). Germline trimming cut 7 bases from V and 2 bases from J; bases unmatched to any gene: 3. This CDR3 is CASTGTGGNYGYTF. The CDR3 region has the DNA TGTGCCAGTACTGGGACAGGGGGAAACTATGGCTACACCTTC.

In its sample, this clonotype was seen a few times. The V call is TRBV20-1, the J call TRBJ2-7; unclear D gene. This CDR3 region has 13 residues. Trimming took off 3 bases at V and 5 bases at J, with 14 bases between the two ends. Germline values: CDR1 DFQATT, CDR2 SNEGSKA (reference sequence). The CDR3: CSASSPQPHEQYF. CDR3 coding DNA: TGCAGTGCTAGCAGTCCGCAACCCCACGAGCAGTACTTC.